Reported below is one T cell receptor (beta chain). As yet, its antigen is unknown. This specimen comes from a study of T cell repertoires in cytomegalovirus infection. About the study: Public signatures in TCR beta pointed to CMV infection and matching HLA type. Study findings and constraints: Individuals carrying CMV plus the relevant HLA were identified by cumulative frequency of public TCR beta families. CMV-specific TCR beta clonotypes restricted by HLA-C were the ones dominating the ex vivo response.

Using its own MiXCR run on the reads, TCRdb lists one record per CDR3 protein. Of roughly 230,000 distinct CDR3 sequences detected, around 15% appear once; the ten largest clones hold around 47%. V lost 3 bases and J lost 3, with 16 bases in between. This CDR3 is built from 15 residues. Looked up from germline, CDR1 is SGHRS and CDR2 is YFSETQ. The specimen was CD8+ T cells from PBMCs. The sequence came from a human donor in good health (CMV status not recorded). Some clones in this sample may be carry-over from other donors' samples. The rearrangement joins TRBV5-1 to TRBJ2-7, with a weak D call TRBD1 (7 bases). In DNA form, the CDR3 reads TGCGCCAGCAGCTCACAGGGGAGGCTTAGCTACGAGCAGTACTTC. The encoded protein is CASSSQGRLSYEQYF.